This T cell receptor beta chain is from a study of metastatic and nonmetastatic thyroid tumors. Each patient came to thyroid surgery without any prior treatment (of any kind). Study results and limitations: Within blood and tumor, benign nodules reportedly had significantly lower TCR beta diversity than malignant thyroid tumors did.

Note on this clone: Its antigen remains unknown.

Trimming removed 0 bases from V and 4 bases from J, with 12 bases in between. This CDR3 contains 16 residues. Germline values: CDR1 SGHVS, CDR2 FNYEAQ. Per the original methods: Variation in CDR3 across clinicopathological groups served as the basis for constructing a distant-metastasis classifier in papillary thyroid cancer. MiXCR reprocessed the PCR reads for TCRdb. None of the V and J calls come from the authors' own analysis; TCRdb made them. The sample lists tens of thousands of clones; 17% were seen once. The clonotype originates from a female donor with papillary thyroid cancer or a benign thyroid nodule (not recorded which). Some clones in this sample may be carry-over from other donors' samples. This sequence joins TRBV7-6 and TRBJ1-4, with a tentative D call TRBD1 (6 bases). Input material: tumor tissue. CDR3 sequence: CASSLAGAAGNEKLFF. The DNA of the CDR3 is TGTGCCAGCAGCTTAGCGGGGGCCGCGGGTAATGAAAAACTGTTTTTT.